The present T cell receptor (beta chain) was sequenced within a study of technical replicates of blood from a few donors. The repertoire was sequenced with immunoSEQ multiplex PCR; TCRdb's copy has only in-frame clones and lacks some. Of under 85,000 clones listed, roughly 86% are singletons. The germline V gene has CDR1 SEHNR and CDR2 FQNEAQ (reference sequence). The CDR3 loop spans 16 amino acids. After removal of 1 base from V and 3 bases from J, the junction contained 8 bases not matched to a gene. The rearrangement joins TRBV7-9 to TRBJ1-2; TRBD1 matches 7 bases. The sequence was collected from a human donor in good health. Some clones in this sample may be carry-over from other donors' samples. Sequences were obtained from PBMCs. In DNA, the CDR3 is TGTGCCAGCAGCTTAGGATGGACAGGACATGACTATGGCTACACCTTC. Translating gives CASSLGWTGHDYGYTF.